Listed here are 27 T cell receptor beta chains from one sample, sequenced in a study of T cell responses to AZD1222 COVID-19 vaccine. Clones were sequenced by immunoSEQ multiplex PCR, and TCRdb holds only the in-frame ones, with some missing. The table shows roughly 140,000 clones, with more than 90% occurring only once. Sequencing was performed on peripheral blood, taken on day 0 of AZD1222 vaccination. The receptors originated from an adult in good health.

CDR3: CSVRPGILYEQYF. DNA for the CDR3: TGCAGCGTCCGCCCGGGGATTCTATACGAGCAGTACTTC. The rearrangement joins TRBV29-1 to TRBJ2-7; the D gene is possibly TRBD2 (5 bases). This CDR3 comprises 13 residues. Trimming cost V 6 bases and J 4 bases, with 16 bases left between them. In germline, CDR1 is SQVTM, CDR2 ANQGSEA.

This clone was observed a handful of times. DNA for the CDR3: TGCGCCAGCTGGGGGGGACAGCTTATGGGCTACACCTTC. It codes for CASWGGQLMGYTF. V gene TRBV10-2 combines with J gene TRBJ1-2; 7 bases agree with TRBD1. Germline V gives CDR1 WSHSY, CDR2 SAAADI. This CDR3 contains 13 residues. Losses at the gene ends were 8 bases for V and 8 bases for J; bases not matched to a gene: 11.

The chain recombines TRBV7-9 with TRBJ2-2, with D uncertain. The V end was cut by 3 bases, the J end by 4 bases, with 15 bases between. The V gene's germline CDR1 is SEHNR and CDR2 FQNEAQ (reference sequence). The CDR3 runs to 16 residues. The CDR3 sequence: CASSLASSPLTGELFF. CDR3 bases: TGTGCCAGCAGCTTGGCGAGCTCCCCACTCACCGGGGAGCTGTTTTTT.

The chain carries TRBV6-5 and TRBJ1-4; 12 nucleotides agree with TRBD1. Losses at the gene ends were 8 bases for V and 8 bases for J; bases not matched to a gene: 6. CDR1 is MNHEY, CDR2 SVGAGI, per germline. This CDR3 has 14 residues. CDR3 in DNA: TGTGCCAGCGGGGGACAGGGGGCTGTGGAAAAACTGTTTTTT. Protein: CASGGQGAVEKLFF.

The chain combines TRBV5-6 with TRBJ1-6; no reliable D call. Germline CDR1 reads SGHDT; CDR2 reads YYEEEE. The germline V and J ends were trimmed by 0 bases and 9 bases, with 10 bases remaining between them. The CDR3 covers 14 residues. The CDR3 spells CASSLGAGGSPLHF. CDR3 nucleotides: TGTGCCAGCAGCTTGGGGGCAGGTGGTTCACCCCTCCACTTT.

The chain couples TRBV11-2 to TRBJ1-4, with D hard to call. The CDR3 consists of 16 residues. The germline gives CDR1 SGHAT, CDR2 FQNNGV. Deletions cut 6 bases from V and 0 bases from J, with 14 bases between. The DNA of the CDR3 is TGTGCCAGCAGTACTGGAGCGTCGCCAACTAATGAAAAACTGTTTTTT. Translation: CASSTGASPTNEKLFF.

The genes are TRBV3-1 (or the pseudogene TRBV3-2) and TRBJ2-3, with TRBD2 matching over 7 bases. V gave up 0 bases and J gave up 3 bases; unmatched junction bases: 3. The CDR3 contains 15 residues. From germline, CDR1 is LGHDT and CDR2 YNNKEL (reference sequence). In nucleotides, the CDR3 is TGTGCCAGCAGCCAAGATTGGGGGGGGACAGATACGCAGTATTTT. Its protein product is CASSQDWGGTDTQYF.

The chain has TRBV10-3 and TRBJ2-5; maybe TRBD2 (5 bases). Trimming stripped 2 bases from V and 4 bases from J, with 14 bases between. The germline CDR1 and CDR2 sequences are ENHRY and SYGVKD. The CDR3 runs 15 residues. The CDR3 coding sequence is TGTGCCATCAGTGAGATTAGAGGGATCGGAGAGACCCAGTACTTC. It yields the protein CAISEIRGIGETQYF.

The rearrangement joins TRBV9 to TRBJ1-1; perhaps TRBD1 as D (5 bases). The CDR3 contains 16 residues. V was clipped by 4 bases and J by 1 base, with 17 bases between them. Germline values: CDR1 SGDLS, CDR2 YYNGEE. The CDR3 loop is CASSINPGTENTEAFF. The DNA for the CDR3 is TGTGCCAGCAGCATTAACCCCGGGACGGAGAACACTGAAGCTTTCTTT.

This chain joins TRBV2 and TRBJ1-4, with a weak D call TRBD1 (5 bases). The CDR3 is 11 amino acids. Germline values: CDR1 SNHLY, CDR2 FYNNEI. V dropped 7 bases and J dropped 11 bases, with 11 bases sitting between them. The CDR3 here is CASNVGAKLFF. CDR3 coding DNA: TGTGCCAGCAATGTAGGGGCGAAACTGTTTTTT.

In DNA, the CDR3 is TGTGCCAGCAGCTTAATTGGGCGCCGCTATGGCTACACCTTC. Translation gives CASSLIGRRYGYTF. This chain joins TRBV11-2 and TRBJ1-2; unclear D gene. Germline V lookup: CDR1 SGHAT, CDR2 FQNNGV. V was trimmed by 2 bases and J by 4 bases, leaving 11 bases between them. The CDR3 sequence is 14 residues long.

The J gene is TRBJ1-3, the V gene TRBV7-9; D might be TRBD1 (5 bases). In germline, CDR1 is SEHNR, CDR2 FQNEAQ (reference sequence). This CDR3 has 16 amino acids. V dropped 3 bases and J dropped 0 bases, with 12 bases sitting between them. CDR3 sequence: CASSFTTVTSGNTIYF. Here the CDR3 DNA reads TGTGCCAGCAGCTTTACGACAGTCACCTCTGGAAACACCATATATTTT. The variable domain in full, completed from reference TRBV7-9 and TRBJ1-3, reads DTGVSQNPRHKITKRGQNVTFRCDPISEHNRLYWYRQTLGQGPEFLTYFQNEAQLEKSRLLSDRFSAERPKGSFSTLEIQRTEQGDSAMYLCASSFTTVTSGNTIYFGEGSWLTVV.

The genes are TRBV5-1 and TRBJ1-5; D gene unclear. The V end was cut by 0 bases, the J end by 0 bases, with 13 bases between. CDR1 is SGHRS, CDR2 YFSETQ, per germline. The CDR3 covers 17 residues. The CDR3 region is CASSLGSGSDSNQPQHF. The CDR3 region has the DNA TGCGCCAGCAGCTTGGGGTCGGGGTCCGATAGCAATCAGCCCCAGCATTTT. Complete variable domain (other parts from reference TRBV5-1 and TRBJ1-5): KAGVTQTPRYLIKTRGQQVTLSCSPISGHRSVSWYQQTPGQGLQFLFEYFSETQRNKGNFPGRFSGRQFSNSRSEMNVSTLELGDSALYLCASSLGSGSDSNQPQHFGDGTRLSIL.

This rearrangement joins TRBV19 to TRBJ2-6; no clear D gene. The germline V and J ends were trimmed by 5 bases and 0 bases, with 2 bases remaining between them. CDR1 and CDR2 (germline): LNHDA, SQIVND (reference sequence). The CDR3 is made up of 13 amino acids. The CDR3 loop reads CASSRSGANVLTF. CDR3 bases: TGTGCCAGTAGTCGCTCTGGGGCCAACGTCCTGACTTTC.

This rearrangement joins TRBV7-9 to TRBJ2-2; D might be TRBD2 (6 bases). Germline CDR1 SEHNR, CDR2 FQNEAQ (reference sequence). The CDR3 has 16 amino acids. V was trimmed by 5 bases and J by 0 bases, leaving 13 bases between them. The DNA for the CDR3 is TGTGCCAGCAGCCCCCGGAGGGGATCGAACACCGGGGAGCTGTTTTTT. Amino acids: CASSPRRGSNTGELFF.

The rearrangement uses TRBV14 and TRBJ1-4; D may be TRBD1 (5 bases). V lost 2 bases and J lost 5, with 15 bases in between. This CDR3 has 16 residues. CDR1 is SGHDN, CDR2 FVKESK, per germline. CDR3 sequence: CASSQRPGRTNEKLFF. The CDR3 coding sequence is TGTGCCAGCAGCCAACGACCGGGACGAACAAATGAAAAACTGTTTTTT. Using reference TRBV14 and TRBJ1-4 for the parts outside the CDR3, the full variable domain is EAGVTQFPSHSVIEKGQTVTLRCDPISGHDNLYWYRRVMGKEIKFLLHFVKESKQDESGMPNNRFLAERTGGTYSTLKVQPAELEDSGVYFCASSQRPGRTNEKLFFGSGTQLSVL.

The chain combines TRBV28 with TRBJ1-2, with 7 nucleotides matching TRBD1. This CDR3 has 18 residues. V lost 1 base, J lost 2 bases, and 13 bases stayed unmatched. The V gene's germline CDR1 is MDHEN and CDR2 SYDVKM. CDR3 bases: TGTGCCAGCAGTTTATTCCTTTCAACCGGGACAGCAAACTATGGCTACACCTTC. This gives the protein CASSLFLSTGTANYGYTF.

The CDR3 loop reads CASSQGLRPLAEAFF. CDR3 in DNA: TGTGCCAGCAGCCAAGGGCTACGGCCCTTGGCTGAAGCTTTCTTT. The rearrangement links TRBV3-1 (or the pseudogene TRBV3-2) to TRBJ1-1; D gene uncertain. Trimming pared 1 base from V and 6 bases from J, leaving 15 bases between. CDR3 length equals 15 residues. The germline CDR1 and CDR2 sequences are LGHDT and YNNKEL (reference sequence).

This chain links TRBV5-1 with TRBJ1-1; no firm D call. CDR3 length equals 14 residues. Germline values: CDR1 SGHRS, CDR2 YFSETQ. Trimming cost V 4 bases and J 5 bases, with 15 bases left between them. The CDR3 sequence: CASSLEVGSTEAFF. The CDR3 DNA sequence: TGCGCCAGCAGCCTGGAGGTAGGGTCGACTGAAGCTTTCTTT.

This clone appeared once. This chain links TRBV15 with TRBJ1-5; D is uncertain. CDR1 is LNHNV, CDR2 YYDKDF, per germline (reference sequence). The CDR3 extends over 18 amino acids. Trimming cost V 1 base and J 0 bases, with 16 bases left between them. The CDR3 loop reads CATSRGGGTPDSNQPQHF. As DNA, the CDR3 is TGTGCCACCAGCAGAGGAGGTGGTACCCCCGATAGCAATCAGCCCCAGCATTTT.

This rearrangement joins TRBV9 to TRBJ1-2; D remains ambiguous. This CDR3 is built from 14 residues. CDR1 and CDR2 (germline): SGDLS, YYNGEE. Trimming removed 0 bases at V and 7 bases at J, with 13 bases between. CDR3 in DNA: TGTGCCAGCAGCGTAGACGGTGGTGTAAGTGGCTACACCTTC. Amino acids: CASSVDGGVSGYTF.

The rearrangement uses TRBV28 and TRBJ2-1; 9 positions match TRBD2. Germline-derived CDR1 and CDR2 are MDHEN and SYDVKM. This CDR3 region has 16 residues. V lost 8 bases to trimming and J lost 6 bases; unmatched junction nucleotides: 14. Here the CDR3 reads CASGLAGDAGANEQFF. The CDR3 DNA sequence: TGTGCCAGCGGCTTAGCGGGAGATGCGGGCGCCAATGAGCAGTTCTTC.

Here the CDR3 DNA reads TGTGCCAGCAGCTTACTAGCGGGAGTTGCTGAGCAGTTCTTC. Its translation is CASSLLAGVAEQFF. The J gene is TRBJ2-1, the V gene TRBV11-2, with 10 positions matching TRBD2. Germline V gene sequence: CDR1 SGHAT, CDR2 FQNNGV. The CDR3 is 14 residues long. With 2 bases clipped from V and 9 bases from J, the junction kept 4 bases outside the gene matches.

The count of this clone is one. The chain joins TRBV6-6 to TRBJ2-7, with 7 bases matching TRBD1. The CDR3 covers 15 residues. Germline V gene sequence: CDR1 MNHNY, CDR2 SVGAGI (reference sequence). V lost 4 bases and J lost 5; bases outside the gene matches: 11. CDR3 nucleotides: TGTGCCAGCAGTTTCCGGACAGGCAGTAACCACGAGCAGTACTTC. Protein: CASSFRTGSNHEQYF.

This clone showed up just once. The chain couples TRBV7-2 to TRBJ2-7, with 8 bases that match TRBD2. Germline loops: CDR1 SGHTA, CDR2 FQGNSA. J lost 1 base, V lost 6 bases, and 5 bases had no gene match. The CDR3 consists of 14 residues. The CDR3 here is CASSGLAGSYEQYF. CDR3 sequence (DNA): TGTGCCAGCAGTGGATTAGCGGGATCCTACGAGCAGTACTTC.

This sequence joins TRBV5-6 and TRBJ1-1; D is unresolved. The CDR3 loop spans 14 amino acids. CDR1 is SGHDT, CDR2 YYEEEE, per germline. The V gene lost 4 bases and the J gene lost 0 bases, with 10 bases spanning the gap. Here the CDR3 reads CASSRRRLNTEAFF. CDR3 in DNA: TGTGCCAGCAGCCGCCGGAGGCTGAACACTGAAGCTTTCTTT.

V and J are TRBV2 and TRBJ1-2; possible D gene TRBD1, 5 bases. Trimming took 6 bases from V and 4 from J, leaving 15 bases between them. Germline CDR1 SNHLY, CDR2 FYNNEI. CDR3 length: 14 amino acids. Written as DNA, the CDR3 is TGTGCCAGCAGGATCCGGGACGGACGCTATGGCTACACCTTC. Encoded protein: CASRIRDGRYGYTF.